The T cell receptor beta chain under discussion was sequenced for a study of beta chain features in type 1 diabetes. Study information: Examination spanned some 100 million sorted cells from all samples. Study outcomes and limitations: People with Type 1 diabetes carried modestly yet significantly shorter TCRB CDR3s in all four CD4+ subsets.

Reverse transcription of all isolated RNA meant that expressed TCRB transcripts were sequenced. Clones were sequenced by immunoSEQ multiplex PCR, and TCRdb holds only the in-frame ones, with some missing. The sample yields roughly 100,000 clones, about 26% seen once. In its sample, this clone was seen a few times. Its antigen remains unidentified. The CDR3 spans 13 residues. From germline, CDR1 is GTSNPN and CDR2 SVGIG (reference sequence). The V and J ends lost 0 bases and 10 bases respectively, with 15 bases between them. Every donor had blood drawn once into heparin, around 120 mL on average. The chain joins TRBV30 to TRBJ1-1; D perhaps matches TRBD1 (5 bases). The sequence derives from a woman between 18 and 30 years old with type 1 diabetes. The sample consisted of central memory CD4+ T cells from blood. CDR3 protein: CAWSVQDLSGAFF. As DNA, the CDR3 is TGTGCCTGGAGTGTACAGGACCTGTCCGGAGCTTTCTTT.